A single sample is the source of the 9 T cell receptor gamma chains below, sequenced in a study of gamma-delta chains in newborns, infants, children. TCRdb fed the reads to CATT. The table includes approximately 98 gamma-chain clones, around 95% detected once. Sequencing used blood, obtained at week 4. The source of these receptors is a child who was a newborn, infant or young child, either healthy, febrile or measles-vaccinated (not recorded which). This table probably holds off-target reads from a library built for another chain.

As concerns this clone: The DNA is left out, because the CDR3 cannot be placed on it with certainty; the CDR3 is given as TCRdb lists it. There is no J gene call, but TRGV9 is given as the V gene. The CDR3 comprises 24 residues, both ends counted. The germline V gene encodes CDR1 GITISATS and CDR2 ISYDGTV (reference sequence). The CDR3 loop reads CACDTTGGSWDTRQMFFGTGIKLF.

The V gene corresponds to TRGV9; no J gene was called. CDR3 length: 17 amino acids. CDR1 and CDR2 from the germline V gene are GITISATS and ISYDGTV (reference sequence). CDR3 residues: CACDTLGGGQLTAQLFF. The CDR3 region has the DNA TGTGCCTGTGACACCCTCGGGGGGGGTCAACTGACAGCACAACTCTTCTTT.

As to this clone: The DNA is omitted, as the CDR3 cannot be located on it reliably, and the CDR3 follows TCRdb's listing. The CDR3 is CACDGVLGTWDTRQMFFGTGIKLF. No J gene was assigned, while the V gene was called as TRGV9. The CDR3 is 24 residues long, ends included. The germline V gene encodes CDR1 GITISATS and CDR2 ISYDGTV (reference sequence).

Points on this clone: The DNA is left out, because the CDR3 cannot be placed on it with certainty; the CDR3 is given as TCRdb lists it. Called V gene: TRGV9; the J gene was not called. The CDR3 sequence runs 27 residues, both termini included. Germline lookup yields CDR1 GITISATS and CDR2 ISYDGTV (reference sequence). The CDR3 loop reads CACDTGGILDGSWDTRQMFFGTGIKLF.

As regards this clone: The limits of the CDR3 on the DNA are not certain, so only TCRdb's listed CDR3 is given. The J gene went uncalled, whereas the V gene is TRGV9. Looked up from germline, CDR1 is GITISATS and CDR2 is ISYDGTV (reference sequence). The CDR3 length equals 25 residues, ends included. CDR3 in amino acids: CACDTAGGYSWDTRQMFFGTGIKLF.

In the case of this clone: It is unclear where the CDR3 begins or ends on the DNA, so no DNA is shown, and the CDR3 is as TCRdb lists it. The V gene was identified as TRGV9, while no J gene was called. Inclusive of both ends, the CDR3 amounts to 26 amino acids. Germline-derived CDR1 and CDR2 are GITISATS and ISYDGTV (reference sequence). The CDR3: CACDTLLGAISWDTRQMFFGTGIKLF.

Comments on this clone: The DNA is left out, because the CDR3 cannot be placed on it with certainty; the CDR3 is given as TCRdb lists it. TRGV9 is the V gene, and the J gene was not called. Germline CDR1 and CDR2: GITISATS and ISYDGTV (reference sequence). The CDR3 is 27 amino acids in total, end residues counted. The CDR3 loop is CACDPAITGGYLWDTRQMFFGTGIKLF.

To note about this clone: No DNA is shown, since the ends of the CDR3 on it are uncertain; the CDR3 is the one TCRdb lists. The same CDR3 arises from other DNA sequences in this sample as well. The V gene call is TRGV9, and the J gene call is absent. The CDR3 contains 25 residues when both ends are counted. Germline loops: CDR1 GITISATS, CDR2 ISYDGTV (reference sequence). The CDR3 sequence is CACDTVLGSSWDTRQMFFGTGIKLF.

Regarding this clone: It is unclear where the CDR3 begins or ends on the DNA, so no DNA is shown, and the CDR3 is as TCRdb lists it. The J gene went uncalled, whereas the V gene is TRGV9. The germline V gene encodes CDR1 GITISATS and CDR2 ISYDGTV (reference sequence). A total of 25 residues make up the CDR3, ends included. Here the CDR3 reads CACDKILGDTWDTRQMFFGTGIKLF.